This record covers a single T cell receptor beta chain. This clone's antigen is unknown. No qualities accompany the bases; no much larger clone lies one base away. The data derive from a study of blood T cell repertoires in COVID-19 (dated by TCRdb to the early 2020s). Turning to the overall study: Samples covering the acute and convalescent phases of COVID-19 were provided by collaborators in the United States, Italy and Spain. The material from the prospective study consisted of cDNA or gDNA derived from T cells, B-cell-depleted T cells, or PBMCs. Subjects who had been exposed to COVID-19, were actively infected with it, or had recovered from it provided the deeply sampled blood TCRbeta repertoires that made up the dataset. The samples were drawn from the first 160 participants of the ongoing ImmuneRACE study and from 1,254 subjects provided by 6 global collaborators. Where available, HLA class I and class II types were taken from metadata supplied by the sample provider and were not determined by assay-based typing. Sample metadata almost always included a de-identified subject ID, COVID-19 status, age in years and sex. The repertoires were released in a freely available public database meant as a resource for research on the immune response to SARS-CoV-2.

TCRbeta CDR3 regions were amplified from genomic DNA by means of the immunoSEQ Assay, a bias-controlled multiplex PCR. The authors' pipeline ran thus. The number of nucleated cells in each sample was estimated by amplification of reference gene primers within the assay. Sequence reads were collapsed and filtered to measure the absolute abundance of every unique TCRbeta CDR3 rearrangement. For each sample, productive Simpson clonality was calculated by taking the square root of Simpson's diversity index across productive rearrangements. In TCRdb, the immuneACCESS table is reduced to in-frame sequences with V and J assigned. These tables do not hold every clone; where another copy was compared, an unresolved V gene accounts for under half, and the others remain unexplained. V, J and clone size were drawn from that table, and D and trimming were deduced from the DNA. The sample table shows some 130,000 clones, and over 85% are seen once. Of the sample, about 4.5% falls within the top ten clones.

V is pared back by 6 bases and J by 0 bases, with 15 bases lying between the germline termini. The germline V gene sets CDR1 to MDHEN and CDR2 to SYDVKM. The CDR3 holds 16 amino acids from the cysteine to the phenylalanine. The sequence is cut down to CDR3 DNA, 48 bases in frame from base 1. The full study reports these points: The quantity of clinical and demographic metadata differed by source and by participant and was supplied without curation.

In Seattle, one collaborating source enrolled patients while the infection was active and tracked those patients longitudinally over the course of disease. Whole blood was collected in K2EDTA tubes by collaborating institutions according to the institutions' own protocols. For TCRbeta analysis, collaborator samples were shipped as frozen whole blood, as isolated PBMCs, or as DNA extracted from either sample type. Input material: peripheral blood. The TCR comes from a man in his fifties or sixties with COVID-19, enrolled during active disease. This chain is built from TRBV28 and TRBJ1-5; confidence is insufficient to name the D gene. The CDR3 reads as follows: CASSPAGGYSNQPQHF. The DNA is TGTGCCAGCAGCCCCGCCGGCGGGTATAGCAATCAGCCCCAGCATTTT.